The 21 T cell receptor beta chains presented below share a single source sample, sequenced in a study of T cells expressing NK-cell markers. Each CDR3 protein gets one entry in TCRdb, which reprocessed the 5' RACE reads and gives no DNA. Here the sample table reports 150,000 to 180,000 distinct CDR3 sequences. The source material was blood T cells: a sorted CD56 or NKG2C T cell subset, CD4+ or CD8+ T cells, or bulk PBMC T cells (not recorded which). The receptors stem from a woman aged 45-65 years in good health.

The chain has TRBV4-1 and TRBJ2-5; the D call of TRBD2 rests on TCRdb alone, since no DNA is present to check it. The germline V gene encodes CDR1 MGHRA and CDR2 YSYEKL. CDR3 length equals 13 residues. CDR3 residues: CASSQGGGETQYF.

This rearrangement joins TRBV4-1 to TRBJ2-2. This CDR3 comprises 20 residues. Germline loops: CDR1 MGHRA, CDR2 YSYEKL. The CDR3 is CASSQDGLLGYAENTGELFF.

CDR3 residues: CASSLAGRVDEQYF. V is TRBV13 and J is TRBJ2-7; TCRdb reports TRBD1, a call that lacks DNA to check it against. Germline values: CDR1 PRHDT, CDR2 FYEKMQ (reference sequence). The CDR3 is 14 residues long.

This chain connects TRBV11-2 to TRBJ1-1; absent DNA, TCRdb's TRBD1 call cannot be checked. The V gene's germline CDR1 is SGHAT and CDR2 FQNNGV. This CDR3 is 12 amino acids long. CDR3 loop: CACRGAGIEAFF. The full variable domain, completed using reference TRBV11-2 and TRBJ1-1, is EAGVAQSPRYKIIEKRQSVAFWCNPISGHATLYWYQQILGQGPKLLIQFQNNGVVDDSQLPKDRFSAERLKGVDSTLKIQPAKLEDSAVYLCACRGAGIEAFFGQGTRLTVV.

The chain joins TRBV9 to TRBJ1-5; TCRdb's D call of TRBD1 is untestable without DNA. The CDR3 consists of 15 residues. Germline V CDR1 and CDR2: SGDLS, YYNGEE. The CDR3 region is CASSVGLAGNQPQHF.

CDR3 in amino acids: CATSRDRAGLNTGELFF. The rearrangement links TRBV15 to TRBJ2-2; TCRdb indicates TRBD2, and absent DNA this call remains unverified. CDR1 is LNHNV, CDR2 YYDKDF, per germline (reference sequence). The CDR3 runs 17 residues.

The chain uses TRBV11-2 and TRBJ1-1; TCRdb outputs TRBD1, but without DNA this stays unchecked. This CDR3 has 14 amino acids. The germline V gene has CDR1 SGHAT and CDR2 FQNNGV. The CDR3 loop reads CASITTGGRTEAFF.

V gene TRBV12-5 combines with J gene TRBJ1-5; as DNA is missing, the TRBD1 call by TCRdb cannot be tested. The CDR3 contains 15 residues. Germline lookup yields CDR1 LGHNT and CDR2 FRNRAP. The CDR3 reads CASGPGGWGNQPQHF. The variable domain in full, with the rest retrieved from reference TRBV12-5 and TRBJ1-5, is DARVTQTPRHKVTEMGQEVTMRCQPILGHNTVFWYRQTMMQGLELLAYFRNRAPLDDSGMPKDRFSAEMPDATLATLKIQPSEPRDSAVYFCASGPGGWGNQPQHFGDGTRLSIL.

The chain uses TRBV7-8 and TRBJ1-5; the TCRdb D gene call, TRBD1, has no DNA to confirm it. This CDR3 is 19 amino acids long. CDR1 and CDR2 from the germline V gene are SGHVS and FQNEAQ. The CDR3 reads CASSLEIVPADRANQPQHF.

CDR3 loop: CASSFPPGGSRWQYF. The V call is TRBV28, the J call TRBJ2-7; checking the TCRdb D call of TRBD1 is not possible without DNA. Germline-derived CDR1 and CDR2 are MDHEN and SYDVKM. The CDR3 spans 15 residues.

The chain is built from TRBV29-1 and TRBJ2-5; TCRdb's assignment of TRBD1 cannot be checked, as there is no DNA. Germline V lookup: CDR1 SQVTM, CDR2 ANQGSEA. The CDR3 length is 13 residues. Here the CDR3 reads CSVESRGRETQYF.

This chain uses TRBV13 with TRBJ2-1; TCRdb's D gene call, TRBD2, goes unchecked for lack of DNA. The CDR3 length is 16 residues. Germline CDR1 PRHDT, CDR2 FYEKMQ (reference sequence). CDR3 loop: CASSFWTSGSYNEQFF.

The rearrangement links TRBV6-5 to TRBJ2-7; TCRdb outputs TRBD1, but without DNA this stays unchecked. Per germline, CDR1 MNHEY and CDR2 SVGAGI. This CDR3 region has 15 residues. This chain's CDR3 is CASRAGQSISYEQYF.

The chain recombines TRBV6-2 or TRBV6-3 with TRBJ2-2; lacking DNA, the TRBD2 call made by TCRdb goes unchecked. The CDR3 contains 15 residues. Germline assignment: CDR1 MNHEY and CDR2 SVGEGT. CDR3 amino acids: CASSQTSGNTGELFF.

V gene TRBV6-5 combines with J gene TRBJ2-1. CDR3 length: 16 residues. From germline, CDR1 is MNHEY and CDR2 SVGAGI. The CDR3 protein is CASSYSGSGYYNEQFF.

V usage is TRBV6-1 and J usage is TRBJ2-5; TCRdb returns TRBD1, unconfirmable since there is no DNA. The CDR3 spans 13 residues. Germline V gene sequence: CDR1 MNHNS, CDR2 SASEGT. The CDR3 sequence is CASSATGLETQYF.

J is TRBJ1-4 and V is TRBV6-5. Germline V gives CDR1 MNHEY, CDR2 SVGAGI. This CDR3 region has 13 residues. CDR3 sequence: CASRSLDSEKLFF.

V and J are TRBV5-1 and TRBJ2-5. Germline values: CDR1 SGHRS, CDR2 YFSETQ. The CDR3 extends over 14 amino acids. The CDR3 sequence: CASDAGGMRETQYF. Together with reference TRBV5-1 and TRBJ2-5, the CDR3 gives the full variable domain: KAGVTQTPRYLIKTRGQQVTLSCSPISGHRSVSWYQQTPGQGLQFLFEYFSETQRNKGNFPGRFSGRQFSNSRSEMNVSTLELGDSALYLCASDAGGMRETQYFGPGTRLLVL.

V is TRBV10-3 and J is TRBJ1-1; as DNA is missing, the TRBD1 call by TCRdb cannot be tested. The CDR3 covers 15 residues. Germline CDR1 ENHRY, CDR2 SYGVKD. CDR3 amino acids: CAISLQGPNEVEAFF.

CDR3 sequence: CASSLERRGRVEGYTF. V gene TRBV7-6 combines with J gene TRBJ1-2; no DNA is available, so the TRBD1 call from TCRdb remains unchecked. The CDR3 spans 16 residues. Germline V CDR1 and CDR2: SGHVS, FNYEAQ.

The rearrangement joins TRBV27 to TRBJ2-1; TCRdb gives TRBD2 as the D gene, but with no DNA this cannot be confirmed. The CDR3 sequence is 15 residues long. Germline lookup yields CDR1 MNHEY and CDR2 SMNVEV (reference sequence). The CDR3 spells CASSFMAAGLNEQFF.